This TCR beta chain was found in a study of cytomegalovirus exposure and HLA in healthy donors. Primers: 60 Vbeta forward and 13 Jbeta reverse. Original methodology: Unique TCR beta chains totaled some 88 million in a later count, with approximately 10 million of them shared. Here immunoSEQ multiplex PCR was the method, and the copy in TCRdb shows in-frame clones only, minus some. V, J and clone size are taken as reported in that table, and D and trimming were inferred from the DNA itself. Of about 190,000 clones in the sample, 79% were seen once. Findings and caveats of the study: The authors excluded some V segments, including TRBV6-2 and TRBV6-3, as indistinguishable.

The length of the CDR3 is 11 residues. The germline V gene has CDR1 SGHAT and CDR2 FQNNGV. The V gene lost 7 bases and the J gene lost 0 bases, with 4 bases spanning the gap. Notes on this clone: The antigen remains undetermined.

This clonotype was obtained from a woman younger than 30 in good health and CMV-seronegative. Sequences were obtained from PBMCs. The chain combines TRBV11-2 with TRBJ2-7; D gene unclear. The CDR3 spells CASTSSYEQYF. The CDR3 DNA is TGTGCCAGCACCTCCTCCTACGAGCAGTACTTC.